The source of this TCR beta chain is a study of T-cell reconstitution after alpha-beta-depleted transplantation in children. Study results and caveats: Some patients showed high day-60 TCRbeta diversity, which derived from surviving recipient T cells and thymic progenitors. There were reportedly several hundred expanded graft clones from which alpha-beta T cells came about two months after transplant. Fresh T-cell production supplied most of the T-cell counts and diversity seen one year after transplant.

About this clonotype: Its antigen is currently unknown.

Preparation of the TCRbeta library involved a method that used unique molecular identifiers. TCRdb re-analysed the PCR reads in MiXCR, keeping a single row per CDR3 protein. The sample lists some 600,000 distinct CDR3 sequences, approximately 12% occurring once. Trimming removed 6 bases from V and 2 bases from J, with 14 bases in between. Germline assignment: CDR1 DFQATT and CDR2 SNEGSKA (reference sequence). The CDR3 length is 14 residues. The sample consisted of PBMCs, mostly from graft donor cells, taken 360 days after TCRalphabeta/CD19-depleted stem cell transplant. V is TRBV20-1 and J is TRBJ2-1, with D unclear. This receptor was obtained from a male patient younger than 18 who had a stem cell transplant for acute myeloid leukemia, so the T cells may come from the graft donor. CDR3 DNA: TGCAGTGCCAGCCGGACCAGCACCTACAATGAGCAGTTCTTC. It yields the protein CSASRTSTYNEQFF.